Sequencing of this T cell receptor beta chain was carried out in a study of prognosis after radiotherapy for stage I lung cancer. At the level of the study: Across the cohort, concurrent therapy accompanying stereotactic body radiotherapy was administered to no patient. Overall study findings and caveats: Shannon entropy after stereotactic body radiation therapy was lower in patients who developed distant metastases.

Germline V gives CDR1 MNHEY, CDR2 SVGEGT. The V end lost 6 bases, the J end lost 0 bases, and 6 bases lay between the germline ends. The CDR3 totals 13 residues. TCR beta CDR3 amplification from genomic DNA was performed by two-round multiplex PCR. Initially, in first-round PCR, primers specific to each TRBV and TRBJ gene were used. TCRdb re-called the multiplex PCR reads with MiXCR, one entry per CDR3 protein. The sample consists of almost 40,000 distinct CDR3 sequences, approximately 25% of them appearing once. This clonotype was picked up many times. Antigen: not known. This material consisted of PBMCs, taken before or after stereotactic body radiation therapy (not recorded which). The source of this sequence is a donor over 45 with non-small cell lung cancer. This chain connects TRBV6-2 or TRBV6-3 to TRBJ2-1; D remains ambiguous. The CDR3 reads CASSWSSYNEQFF. CDR3 DNA: TGTGCCAGCAGCTGGAGCTCCTACAATGAGCAGTTCTTC.